These 16 T cell receptor beta chains were sequenced from one sample in a study of T-cell memory formation after mild COVID-19. One entry per CDR3 protein results from TCRdb running MiXCR on the 5' RACE reads. The sample lists about 450,000 distinct CDR3 sequences; 20% to 30% were seen once. The sample consisted of PBMCs or a T cell subset sorted from them (not recorded which). Receptors originate from an adult woman who had mild COVID-19 (a few samples of this study predate the infection). Cell type and time point are not known.

This clonotype occurred many times. CDR3 amino acids: CASGTENSNQPQHF. The CDR3 region has the DNA TGTGCCAGCGGGACAGAAAATAGCAATCAGCCCCAGCATTTT. The chain uses TRBV12-3 or TRBV12-4 and TRBJ1-5; TRBD1 aligns across 7 bases. Trimming cost V 8 bases and J 0 bases; bases outside gene matches: 4. The CDR3 length is 14 residues.

The chain employs TRBV7-9 and TRBJ1-5; a possible D gene is TRBD1 (6 bases). In germline, CDR1 is SEHNR, CDR2 FQNEAQ (reference sequence). The CDR3 loop spans 16 amino acids. V gave up 5 bases and J gave up 2 bases, with 16 bases separating them. The CDR3 loop reads CASSGAYSGGNQPQHF. CDR3 DNA sequence: TGTGCCAGCAGCGGAGCCTATTCAGGGGGCAATCAGCCCCAGCATTTT.

The chain employs TRBV6-5 and TRBJ1-1; possibly TRBD1 for D (6 bases). This CDR3 comprises 14 residues. Deletions cut 5 bases from V and 4 bases from J, with 14 bases between. Germline CDR1 is MNHEY and CDR2 is SVGAGI. The CDR3 nucleotides read TGTGCCAGCAGTGTACAGGGACTTTTCACTGAAGCTTTCTTT. Amino acids: CASSVQGLFTEAFF.

This chain uses TRBV5-1 with TRBJ2-5; D gene unclear. The CDR3 spans 13 residues. V was trimmed by 3 bases and J by 5 bases, leaving 11 bases between them. Germline CDR1 and CDR2: SGHRS and YFSETQ. The DNA of the CDR3 is TGCGCCAGCAGCTCTCAGGTTCCGGAGACCCAGTACTTC. It translates to CASSSQVPETQYF.

This clonotype was seen many times. The genes are TRBV5-1 and TRBJ1-1, with 7 bases matching TRBD1. With 4 bases clipped from V and 0 bases from J, the junction kept 3 bases outside the gene matches. CDR1 is SGHRS and CDR2 is YFSETQ in the germline V gene. CDR3 length: 14 amino acids. The DNA of the CDR3 is TGCGCCAGCAGCCGGACAGGAGTGAACACTGAAGCTTTCTTT. Protein sequence: CASSRTGVNTEAFF.

The rearrangement links TRBV4-3 to TRBJ2-5; TRBD2 matches 8 bases. Germline loops: CDR1 LGHNA, CDR2 YSLEER. The length of the CDR3 is 16 residues. V lost 3 bases, J lost 5 bases, and 11 bases stayed unmatched. DNA for the CDR3: TGCGCCAGCAGCCAGGGCACTAGCGGCCCTTCGGAGACCCAGTACTTC. Its translation is CASSQGTSGPSETQYF.

The rearrangement links TRBV12-3 or TRBV12-4 to TRBJ2-5; either TRBD1 or TRBD2 may fit D (7 bases each). The CDR3 is 12 amino acids. The CDR3 DNA is TGTGCATCAGGGGGAGGGCGAGAGACCCAGTACTTC. Protein product: CASGGGRETQYF.

This clonotype has only a few counts. This rearrangement joins TRBV7-2 to TRBJ2-5; TRBD1 matches 8 bases. The CDR3 runs to 16 residues. Looked up from germline, CDR1 is SGHTA and CDR2 is FQGNSA. Trimming at V came to 3 bases and at J to 5 bases, leaving 11 bases not matched to a gene. The DNA of the CDR3 is TGTGCCAGCAGCTTTGAACTTGGACAGGGCGCGGAGACCCAGTACTTC. This sequence encodes CASSFELGQGAETQYF. The complete variable domain, with remaining parts taken from reference TRBV7-2 and TRBJ2-5, reads GAGVSQSPSNKVTEKGKDVELRCDPISGHTALYWYRQSLGQGLEFLIYFQGNSAPDKSGLPSDRFSAERTGGSVSTLTIQRTQQEDSAVYLCASSFELGQGAETQYFGPGTRLLVL.

The V gene is TRBV12-3 or TRBV12-4, the J gene TRBJ2-1; 7 nucleotides align to TRBD2. The CDR3 runs to 15 residues. V lost 1 base to trimming and J lost 2 bases; unmatched junction nucleotides: 2. The CDR3 DNA is TGTGCCAGCAGTTTAGGAGCGGGGCCCTACAATGAGCAGTTCTTC. It codes for CASSLGAGPYNEQFF.

This rearrangement joins TRBV9 to TRBJ2-4; TRBD1 aligns across 8 bases. CDR3 length equals 14 residues. The germline gives CDR1 SGDLS, CDR2 YYNGEE. Trimming at V came to 4 bases and at J to 8 bases, leaving 8 bases not matched to a gene. The CDR3 region is CASSPRQGMDIQYF. The DNA of the CDR3 is TGTGCCAGCAGCCCAAGACAGGGGATGGACATTCAGTACTTC.

The genes are TRBV24-1 and TRBJ1-2, with D perhaps matching TRBD1 (6 bases). The CDR3 extends over 13 amino acids. Germline V gene sequence: CDR1 KGHDR, CDR2 SFDVKD. V lost 4 bases and J 3 bases, leaving 8 bases between the germline ends. This chain's CDR3 is CATSEDSYYGYTF. CDR3 coding DNA: TGTGCCACCAGTGAGGACAGTTACTATGGCTACACCTTC.

This clonotype was seen a few times. This chain joins TRBV15 and TRBJ1-3; no firm D call. The CDR3 totals 13 residues. Germline CDR1 and CDR2: LNHNV and YYDKDF (reference sequence). V lost 5 bases and J lost 1, with 6 bases in between. This CDR3 is CATSGPSGNTIYF. For the CDR3, the DNA is TGTGCCACCAGCGGCCCGTCTGGAAACACCATATATTTT.

V usage is TRBV5-1 and J usage is TRBJ1-4, with D uncertain. There are 17 residues in the CDR3. Germline V gene lookup returns CDR1 SGHRS and CDR2 YFSETQ. Trimming cost V 2 bases and J 7 bases, with 21 bases left between them. The CDR3 region has the DNA TGCGCCAGCAGCTTCACGGGCCTCCCAACGGCGGGTGAAAAACTGTTTTTT. This encodes CASSFTGLPTAGEKLFF.

This chain uses TRBV6-5 with TRBJ2-1; 7 bases match TRBD2. The germline CDR1 and CDR2 sequences are MNHEY and SVGAGI. The CDR3 spans 18 residues. V lost 6 bases, J lost 4 bases, and 18 bases stayed unmatched. The CDR3 DNA sequence: TGTGCCAGCAGCCGACGGACTAGTCCAAATGGCCTGTACAATGAGCAGTTCTTC. This sequence encodes CASSRRTSPNGLYNEQFF.

This clonotype was found a few times. The V gene is TRBV10-3, the J gene TRBJ1-2; D might be TRBD1 (6 bases). The CDR3 totals 14 residues. Germline V gene lookup returns CDR1 ENHRY and CDR2 SYGVKD. Trimming stripped 0 bases from V and 7 bases from J, with 12 bases between. CDR3 nucleotide sequence: TGTGCCATCAGTGAGTCTCCGGACAGCGTTGGCTACACCTTC. This sequence encodes CAISESPDSVGYTF.

This clonotype was counted many times. The chain combines TRBV4-1 with TRBJ2-7; tentative D call: TRBD1 (5 bases). CDR3 length: 13 residues. V shed 3 bases and J shed 1 base, with 7 bases lying between them. Per germline, CDR1 MGHRA and CDR2 YSYEKL. In DNA form, the CDR3 reads TGCGCCAGCAGCCAGGGGCTATCCTACGAGCAGTACTTC. Protein: CASSQGLSYEQYF.